This record concerns one TCR beta chain sequence. Its antigen is not known. The sample comes from a study of monozygotic twins with inflammatory bowel disease. Study results and caveats: A lone strong IBD-associated signal or clonotype found no support. Especially with disease activity, IBD patients had fewer clonotypes in common with others than healthy twins did. Healthy co-twins showed greater TCRbeta diversity (inverse Simpson) than IBD patients.

Germline loops: CDR1 SGHRS, CDR2 YFSETQ. This CDR3 region has 13 residues. Addition of UMIs with a 6-nucleotide sample barcode was achieved by template switching. TCRdb reanalyzed the 5' RACE reads, giving one entry per CDR3 protein sequence and no DNA. The listing contains 400,000 or so distinct CDR3 sequences. The sample was blood. The V and J genes are TRBV5-1 and TRBJ2-2. This clonotype was sampled from a human donor with ulcerative colitis or Crohn's disease, or a healthy co-twin of an affected twin (not recorded which). The CDR3 here is CASSLVVVGELFF.